This TCR beta chain was sequenced for a study of Tregs in tolerant kidney transplant recipients. Measured with immunoSEQ multiplex PCR; TCRdb has only the in-frame clones, and not every one. This listing includes around 30,000 clones. The nonmyeloablative bone marrow transplants came from related graft donors, with transient mixed chimerism. Thawed PBMCs were FACS-sorted into unstimulated CD4+CD25+CD127- regulatory T cells, CD4+CD25- non-regulatory cells, CD4 and CD8 cells. The starting material was CD4+ T cells from blood (PBMCs), obtained 24 months after the transplant. This receptor was identified in a human patient who received a combined kidney and bone marrow transplant. Part of the T cells may come from the graft donor.

The CDR3 bases that were read are TGTGCCAGTACTGTGACTAGCCTGGCAGATACG. Protein sequence: CASTVTSLADT. The whole CDR3 sequence is CASTVTSLADTQYF. This chain links TRBV19 with TRBJ2-3; TRBD2 agrees at 7 bases. The read falls 3 residues short of the CDR3 end, and the missing part is taken from the germline J gene. Germline V CDR1 and CDR2: LNHDA, SQIVND (reference sequence). The CDR3 runs 14 residues. V was pared by 7 bases and J by 4 bases, with 8 bases of the junction left unmatched.